The 18 T cell receptor beta chains below all came from one sample that was sequenced in a study of cytotoxic CD8 clonotypes in ibrutinib-treated CLL. Sequenced by immunoSEQ multiplex PCR; TCRdb stores in-frame clones only, minus some. Of approximately 190,000 clones detected, 60% to 80% appear once; the ten largest clones hold over 10%. This specimen consisted of PBMCs, obtained after 12 months of ibrutinib treatment. The receptors were sampled from a human donor with chronic lymphocytic leukemia.

The chain recombines TRBV20-1 with TRBJ2-7; no clear D gene. The V end was cut by 4 bases, the J end by 3 bases, with 7 bases between. Germline CDR1 reads DFQATT; CDR2 reads SNEGSKA (reference sequence). This CDR3 region has 11 residues. The DNA of the CDR3 is TGCAGTGCTAATAAGGACTACGAGCAGTACTTC. Amino acids: CSANKDYEQYF.

A single count supports this clone. The chain is built from TRBV14 and TRBJ2-7; D not certain. The V end lost 1 base, the J end lost 6 bases, and 7 bases lay between the germline ends. The CDR3 length is 12 residues. Germline CDR1 is SGHDN and CDR2 is FVKESK. The CDR3 reads CASSQGVFEQYF. The CDR3, as DNA: TGTGCCAGCAGCCAAGGAGTGTTCGAGCAGTACTTC.

The chain is built from TRBV28 and TRBJ1-2, with 8 bases lining up with TRBD1. Looked up from germline, CDR1 is MDHEN and CDR2 is SYDVKM. The CDR3 is made up of 13 amino acids. V shed 9 bases and J 3 bases; nucleotides not matched to a gene: 6. For the CDR3, the DNA is TGTGCCAGTGAGGGGACAGGCTACTATGGCTACACCTTC. Its protein is CASEGTGYYGYTF.

The genes are TRBV5-1 and TRBJ1-5; D is perhaps TRBD1 (6 bases). Germline V CDR1 and CDR2: SGHRS, YFSETQ. The CDR3 is 14 amino acids. V lost 4 bases, J lost 7 bases, and 15 bases lay in between. CDR3 sequence reads: CASSPQGFEQPQHF. CDR3 bases: TGCGCCAGCAGCCCACAGGGTTTTGAGCAGCCCCAGCATTTT.

The rearrangement joins TRBV2 to TRBJ2-3, with 7 nucleotides matching TRBD1. V was pared by 10 bases and J by 2 bases, with 9 bases of the junction left unmatched. CDR3 length equals 14 residues. Per the germline V gene, CDR1 is SNHLY and CDR2 is FYNNEI. Here the CDR3 reads CATKTGPDTDTQYF. CDR3 bases: TGTGCCACAAAGACAGGGCCAGACACAGATACGCAGTATTTT.

The chain couples TRBV10-3 to TRBJ1-6, with a tentative D call TRBD1 (5 bases). The germline V gene encodes CDR1 ENHRY and CDR2 SYGVKD. This CDR3 is 15 amino acids long. The germline V and J ends were trimmed by 3 bases and 10 bases, with 16 bases remaining between them. The CDR3 region has the DNA TGTGCCATCAGTGAATTCCAGGGCGGAAACTCACCCCTCCACTTT. Protein sequence: CAISEFQGGNSPLHF.

This chain's CDR3 is CASSVPRETQYF. The CDR3 coding sequence is TGTGCCAGCAGCGTACCGCGGGAGACCCAGTACTTC. V gene TRBV9 combines with J gene TRBJ2-5; no clear D. This CDR3 is built from 12 residues. V dropped 1 base and J dropped 5 bases, with 6 bases sitting between them. Germline V lookup: CDR1 SGDLS, CDR2 YYNGEE.

This chain connects TRBV14 to TRBJ1-1, with a tentative D call TRBD1 (6 bases). Trimming cost V 3 bases and J 8 bases, with 16 bases left between them. This CDR3 is built from 14 residues. Germline CDR1 is SGHDN and CDR2 is FVKESK. The CDR3 here is CASSQQQGYREAFF. The CDR3 region has the DNA TGTGCCAGCAGCCAGCAACAGGGATATAGAGAAGCTTTCTTT.

CDR3 loop: CASSVGDRGEQYF. The CDR3 region has the DNA TGTGCCAGCAGCGTAGGGGACCGGGGCGAGCAGTACTTC. This chain connects TRBV9 to TRBJ2-7; D could derive from TRBD1 or TRBD2 (5 bases each). CDR1 is SGDLS, CDR2 YYNGEE, per germline. With 0 bases removed from V and 6 bases from J, the gap between germline ends came to 10 bases. The CDR3 runs 13 residues.

In its sample, this clone was seen once. The chain recombines TRBV18 with TRBJ2-7; D is unclear. Germline V lookup: CDR1 KGHSH, CDR2 LQKENI. The V end lost 1 base, the J end lost 5 bases, and 24 bases lay between the germline ends. The CDR3 is made up of 18 amino acids. CDR3 in amino acids: CASSPQSGARTVLNEQYF. The CDR3 bases are TGTGCCAGCTCACCACAAAGTGGAGCCCGGACGGTCCTGAACGAGCAGTACTTC.

The rearrangement joins TRBV5-1 to TRBJ2-1; a possible D gene is TRBD1 (6 bases). Germline lookup yields CDR1 SGHRS and CDR2 YFSETQ. This CDR3 has 17 residues. The V gene lost 3 bases and the J gene lost 3 bases, with 19 bases spanning the gap. CDR3 amino acids: CASSWRTGTHNYNEQFF. CDR3 nucleotides: TGCGCCAGCAGCTGGAGGACCGGGACACACAACTACAATGAGCAGTTCTTC.

The rearrangement uses TRBV6-6 and TRBJ2-2; D unresolved. CDR1 MNHNY and CDR2 SVGAGI come from the germline V gene (reference sequence). The CDR3 runs to 12 residues. V lost 8 bases and J lost 3, with 7 bases in between. This CDR3 is CASQGDTGELFF. In DNA form, the CDR3 reads TGTGCCAGCCAAGGCGACACCGGGGAGCTGTTTTTT.

This clone came up once. The gene calls are TRBV4-1 and TRBJ2-7; 11 positions match TRBD2. Germline V gene sequence: CDR1 MGHRA, CDR2 YSYEKL. This CDR3 has 15 residues. Germline trimming cut 3 bases from V and 4 bases from J; bases unmatched to any gene: 5. CDR3 loop: CASSQTSGVIYEQYF. The CDR3, as DNA: TGCGCCAGCAGCCAGACTAGCGGGGTTATATACGAGCAGTACTTC.

V gene TRBV7-3 combines with J gene TRBJ2-3; no clear D. This CDR3 is built from 14 residues. The germline V and J ends were trimmed by 5 bases and 3 bases, with 12 bases remaining between them. The germline V gene has CDR1 SGHTA and CDR2 FQGTGA. Written as DNA, the CDR3 is TGTGCCAGCAGCCCCGGTCAGTCAACAGATACGCAGTATTTT. Encoded protein: CASSPGQSTDTQYF.

The table lists this clone with a few counts. The rearrangement uses TRBV6-5 and TRBJ2-7; D might be TRBD2 (6 bases). Trimming stripped 6 bases from V and 6 bases from J, with 18 bases between. Germline-derived CDR1 and CDR2 are MNHEY and SVGAGI. CDR3 length equals 14 residues. Here the CDR3 reads CASSYAGPAGEQYF. For the CDR3, the DNA is TGTGCCAGCAGCTATGCGGGGCCCGCCGGCGAGCAGTACTTC.

The chain links TRBV14 to TRBJ1-2; D is undetermined. Germline V gives CDR1 SGHDN, CDR2 FVKESK. Trimming cost V 4 bases and J 7 bases, with 19 bases left between them. The CDR3 runs 15 residues. The CDR3 DNA reads as TGTGCCAGCAGCCCGGGTTACTGGTCATCCGCTGGCTACACCTTC. This sequence encodes CASSPGYWSSAGYTF.

This chain links TRBV27 with TRBJ1-2; D may be TRBD1 (6 bases). The CDR3 sequence is 14 residues long. V was trimmed by 3 bases and J by 6 bases, leaving 14 bases between them. In germline, CDR1 is MNHEY, CDR2 SMNVEV (reference sequence). The CDR3 is CASSLIGGGHGYTF. CDR3 in DNA: TGTGCCAGCAGTTTGATTGGGGGGGGCCATGGCTACACCTTC.

This clone was detected only a few times. V usage is TRBV5-4 and J usage is TRBJ2-7, with 9 bases lining up with TRBD1. Looked up from germline, CDR1 is SGHNT and CDR2 is YYREEE (reference sequence). J lost 2 bases, V lost 3 bases, and 3 bases had no gene match. The CDR3 has 14 residues. CDR3 in DNA: TGTGCCAGCAGCTCCGGGACAGGGACCTACGAGCAGTACTTC. Protein sequence: CASSSGTGTYEQYF. Based on the CDR3 plus reference TRBV5-4 and TRBJ2-7, the full variable domain is ETGVTQSPTHLIKTRGQQVTLRCSSQSGHNTVSWYQQALGQGPQFIFQYYREEENGRGNFPPRFSGLQFPNYSSELNVNALELDDSALYLCASSSGTGTYEQYFGPGTRLTVT.